Shown below are 10 T cell receptor beta chains from a single sample sequenced in a study of shared clonotypes between healthy human individuals. Libraries were prepared by immunoSEQ multiplex PCR; TCRdb keeps only in-frame clonotypes and omits some of them. The repertoire holds more than 900,000 clones, with about four fifths as singletons. Sequencing used memory CD4+ T cells from PBMCs. Sample subset: CD45RA-negative fraction. These receptors came from a man younger than 35 in good health. Some clones in this sample may be carry-over from other donors' samples.

The chain uses TRBV18 and TRBJ2-5; 7 nucleotides line up with TRBD2. The CDR3 has 15 residues. Trimming cost V 0 bases and J 5 bases; bases outside gene matches: 6. The germline CDR1 and CDR2 sequences are KGHSH and LQKENI. The CDR3 DNA reads TGTGCCAGCTCACCACCCCTCCCGCGGGGGGAGACCCAGTACTTC. Translated: CASSPPLPRGETQYF.

As to this clone: One end of the junction does not line up with germline, which may come from a read error. The chain uses TRBV7-3 and TRBJ2-7; TRBD2 is a possible D gene (6 bases). The germline gives CDR1 SGHTA, CDR2 FQGTGA. CDR3 length: 14 amino acids. CDR3 sequence: CASRFGPDYGEQYF. The CDR3 DNA follows: TGTGCCAGCCGCTTCGGGCCGGACTACGGCGAGCAGTACTTC.

V gene TRBV30 combines with J gene TRBJ2-1; TRBD2 matches 7 bases. CDR3 size: 15 residues. Germline V gives CDR1 GTSNPN, CDR2 SVGIG (reference sequence). CDR3 bases: TGTGTCGTGGGGCCGGGGGGAAGCTCCTACAATGAGCAGTTCTTC. This translates into CVVGPGGSSYNEQFF.

The rearrangement links TRBV28 to TRBJ1-1, with TRBD1 identical over 7 bases. In germline, CDR1 is MDHEN, CDR2 SYDVKM. The CDR3 runs 18 residues. J gave up 4 bases and V 6 bases, and 20 bases lay outside the gene matches. This CDR3 is CASSSSSGSGGLGTEAFF. DNA for the CDR3: TGTGCCAGCAGCTCATCGAGTGGATCAGGGGGTTTGGGCACTGAAGCTTTCTTT.

The rearrangement joins TRBV19 to TRBJ2-3, with 14 nucleotides matching TRBD2. The junction had 3 bases not matched to a gene; V was cut back by 7 bases and J by 6 bases. The germline CDR1 and CDR2 sequences are LNHDA and SQIVND (reference sequence). CDR3 size: 14 residues. In DNA form, the CDR3 reads TGTGCCAGTAAGGGACTAGCGGGAGAGGATACGCAGTATTTT. This encodes CASKGLAGEDTQYF.

This chain links TRBV4-2 with TRBJ2-7; no definite D call. The V end lost 0 bases, the J end lost 5 bases, and 14 bases lay between the germline ends. The CDR3 sequence is 15 residues long. The germline CDR1 and CDR2 sequences are LGHNA and YNFKEQ. The CDR3 DNA reads as TGTGCCAGCAGCCAAGAAGTATTAAGGGTCAACGAGCAGTACTTC. Translating it yields CASSQEVLRVNEQYF.

J is TRBJ1-1 and V is TRBV15; D is unclear. This CDR3 comprises 15 residues. V shed 0 bases and J shed 3 bases, with 11 bases lying between them. Germline CDR1 is LNHNV and CDR2 is YYDKDF (reference sequence). This CDR3 reads CATSRDRQSYTEAFF. CDR3 DNA: TGTGCCACCAGCAGAGATCGTCAGTCTTACACTGAAGCTTTCTTT.

The genes are TRBV5-1 and TRBJ2-3, with 13 bases fitting TRBD2. The CDR3 runs 15 residues. Germline CDR1 SGHRS, CDR2 YFSETQ. The ends lost 4 bases at V and 6 bases at J; junction bases unmatched: 5. CDR3 nucleotide sequence: TGCGCCAGCAGCATCGGGACTAGCGGGGAGGATACGCAGTATTTT. It codes for CASSIGTSGEDTQYF.

V is TRBV29-1 and J is TRBJ2-6; maybe TRBD1 (5 bases). The ends were cut back, 8 bases at V and 3 bases at J, with 11 bases in the middle. Looked up from germline, CDR1 is SQVTM and CDR2 is ANQGSEA. The CDR3 is made up of 13 amino acids. CDR3 sequence: CSFLGDGANVLTF. For the CDR3, the DNA is TGCAGCTTTCTAGGGGATGGGGCCAACGTCCTGACTTTC.

This clone was seen just once. The chain has TRBV21-1 and TRBJ2-6; the D call of TRBD2 is as the table states it, not checked on the DNA. TRBV21-1 is described as a pseudogene. This CDR3 is 15 amino acids long. CDR3 protein: CASSNSRSGANVLTF. CDR3 coding DNA: TGTGCCAGCAGCAATTCTCGCTCTGGGGCCAACGTCCTGACTTTC.